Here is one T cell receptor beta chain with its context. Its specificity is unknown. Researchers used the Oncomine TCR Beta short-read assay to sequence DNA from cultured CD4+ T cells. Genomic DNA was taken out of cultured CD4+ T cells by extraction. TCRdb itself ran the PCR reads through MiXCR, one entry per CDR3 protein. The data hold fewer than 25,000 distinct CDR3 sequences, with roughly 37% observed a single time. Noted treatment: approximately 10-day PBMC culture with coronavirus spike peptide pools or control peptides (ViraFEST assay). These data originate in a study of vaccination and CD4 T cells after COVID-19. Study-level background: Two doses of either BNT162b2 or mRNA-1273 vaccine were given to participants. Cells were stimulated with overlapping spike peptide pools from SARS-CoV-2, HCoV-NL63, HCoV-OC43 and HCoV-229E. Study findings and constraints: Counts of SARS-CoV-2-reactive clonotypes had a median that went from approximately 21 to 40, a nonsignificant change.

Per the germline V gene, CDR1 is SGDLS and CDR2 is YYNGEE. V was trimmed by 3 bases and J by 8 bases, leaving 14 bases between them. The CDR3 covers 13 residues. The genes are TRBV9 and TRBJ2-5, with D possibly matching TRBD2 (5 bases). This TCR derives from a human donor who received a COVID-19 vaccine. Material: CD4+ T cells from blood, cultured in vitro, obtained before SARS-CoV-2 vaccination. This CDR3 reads CASSASFEDTQYF. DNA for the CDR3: TGTGCCAGCAGCGCTAGCTTCGAGGATACCCAGTACTTC. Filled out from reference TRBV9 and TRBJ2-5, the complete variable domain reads DSGVTQTPKHLITATGQRVTLRCSPRSGDLSVYWYQQSLDQGLQFLIQYYNGEERAKGNILERFSAQQFPDLHSELNLSSLELGDSALYFCASSASFEDTQYFGPGTRLLVL.